The rows below give T cell receptor beta chains drawn from one sample of a study of T-cell memory formation after mild COVID-19. TCRdb used MiXCR to reprocess the 5' RACE reads, holding one entry per CDR3 protein. The repertoire consists of around 450,000 distinct CDR3 sequences, with 20% occurring once and the leading ten covering 7.5% to 9.5%. The sequenced sample consisted of PBMCs or a T cell subset sorted from them (not recorded which). Receptor source: an adult woman who had mild COVID-19 (a few samples of this study predate the infection). Cell type and time point are not known. Both conserved end residues are trimmed from each CDR3.

>TRBJ1-6|TRBV27
ASSSRTGGYSPLH
>TRBJ1-2|TRBV6-1
ASSASAVANYGYT
>TRBJ1-5|TRBV4-2
ASSQGERTDNQPQH
>TRBJ2-1|TRBV5-1
ASSPDTLGAIFDEQF
>TRBJ1-3|TRBV5-1
ASSLGSDSSGNTIY
>TRBJ1-4|TRBV27
ASSFVGNEKLF
>TRBJ2-4|TRBV11-2
ASSSQVYKNIQY
>TRBJ1-1|TRBV7-9
ASSLDQVFLGTEAF
>TRBJ2-1|TRBV24-1
ATSENYNEQF
>TRBJ2-3|TRBV5-6
ASSFLETDTQY